This T cell receptor (beta chain) comes out of a study of OX40 agonist ivuxolimab in advanced cancers. As for the study in general: Administration of intravenous ivuxolimab to patients occurred every 2 weeks at 0.01 to 10 mg/kg. Those enrolled were roughly 85% male, with a mean age of approximately 60 years and ages from 23 to 79. The dose-escalation cohort had hepatocellular carcinoma, melanoma, renal cell or head and neck cancer.

The CDR3 contains 15 residues. V lost 5 bases and J 0 bases, leaving 11 bases between the germline ends. Germline values: CDR1 SNHLY, CDR2 FYNNEI. The assay was immunoSEQ multiplex PCR, and TCRdb's table has in-frame clones only and misses some. The data contain tens of thousands of clones, roughly nine tenths of them seen just once; the ten biggest clones take up roughly 12%. This clonotype originated in an adult with an advanced solid tumor such as melanoma, head and neck, liver or kidney cancer. Sequences were derived from CD4+ or CD8+ T cells sorted from blood, sampled in a trial of the OX40 agonist ivuxolimab. This chain joins TRBV2 and TRBJ2-1; D is perhaps TRBD1 (6 bases). The CDR3 coding sequence is TGTGCCAGCAGTCTCCAGGGGAGCTCCTACAATGAGCAGTTCTTC. It yields the protein CASSLQGSSYNEQFF.